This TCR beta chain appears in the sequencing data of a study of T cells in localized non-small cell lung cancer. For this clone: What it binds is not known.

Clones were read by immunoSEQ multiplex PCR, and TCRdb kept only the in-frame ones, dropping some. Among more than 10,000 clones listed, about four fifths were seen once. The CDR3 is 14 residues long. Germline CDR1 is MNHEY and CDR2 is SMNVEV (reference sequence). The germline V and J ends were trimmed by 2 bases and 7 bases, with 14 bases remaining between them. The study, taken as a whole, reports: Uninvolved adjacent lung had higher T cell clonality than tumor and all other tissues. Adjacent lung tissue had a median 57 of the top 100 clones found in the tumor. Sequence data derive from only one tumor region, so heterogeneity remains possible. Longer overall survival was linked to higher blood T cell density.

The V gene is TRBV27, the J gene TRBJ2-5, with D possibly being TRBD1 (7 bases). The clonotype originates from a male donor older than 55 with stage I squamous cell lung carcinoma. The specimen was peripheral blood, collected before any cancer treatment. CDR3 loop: CASSLLRGRGTQYF. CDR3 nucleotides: TGTGCCAGCAGTTTACTAAGGGGGCGGGGGACCCAGTACTTC.